The entry below gives a single T cell receptor beta chain sequence along with its context. What antigen it recognizes has not been identified. Base-call qualities are not available, and no considerably larger clone is one nucleotide away. These data originate in a study of shared clonotypes between healthy human individuals (dated by TCRdb to the early 2020s). Regarding the research as a whole: The cohort comprised two women and a few men aged 18 to 49 years. Different laboratories and diverse techniques were used to prepare libraries and sequence TCR repertoires, to increase sequencing depth and limit assay-specific biases. The study deeply sequenced blood TCR repertoires of about 5 healthy adults to estimate repertoire size and the extent of clonotype sharing between individuals. Between about 0.8 and 9 billion PBMCs per donor were obtained by leukapheresis. Per donor, three plates each were used for CD4 naive and CD4 memory, two for CD8 naive, and one for CD8 memory. Overall results and qualifications from the work: Because the study included a small number of donors, the genetic and exposure-history diversity represented was limited. When a few donors were compared, the shared fraction of clonotypes was roughly 4.8% for naive CD4, roughly 3.3% for naive CD8, 2% to 2.5% for memory CD4, and 0.4% for memory CD8. Based on pairwise subsampling, the degree of clonotype sharing among donors was expected to be affected by sequencing depth. Sampling was restricted to blood, and TCR repertoires in tissues likely differ from the TCR repertoires found in blood. Naive subsets generally had larger estimated clonotype richness than memory subsets did. Higher generation probabilities were observed for clonotypes shared by all four sorted-subset donors than for non-shared clonotypes. Rarefaction of sorted-subset datasets indicated incomplete sequencing despite the large sequencing depth.

The donors were healthy, HIV-negative adults who had no recently reported acute infections or vaccinations. All donors were Caucasian adults living in Nashville, Tennessee, USA. Magnetic negative selection was used to enrich CD4+ T cells, after which naive cells were positively selected on CD45RA and the negative fraction became the memory subset. Blood was collected by leukapheresis, and PBMCs were isolated by Ficoll-Histopaque density gradient centrifugation and then cryopreserved in liquid nitrogen vapor phase. Analytical flow cytometry was used to check the purity and quantity of every magnetically sorted T cell population. From each sorted fraction, genomic DNA was isolated and quantified by UV absorbance on a Nanodrop 2000c. The CDR3 sequence holds 14 residues, the cysteine and phenylalanine included. CDR3 DNA only is kept here, 42 bases in frame from base 1. The V end loses 5 bases and the J end loses 0 bases, and a stretch of 10 bases separates them. CDR1 and CDR2 (SGHNT, YYREEE) derive from the germline V gene (reference sequence).

Using the deep immunoSEQ assay, TCR CDR3 regions were amplified from genomic DNA by multiplex PCR. For each cell subset, the extracted genomic DNA was distributed evenly across all wells of several immunoSEQ 96-well plates, and each plate served as one replicate. For sorted subsets, roughly 200 ng of genomic DNA, equivalent to some 30,000 T cell genomes, went into each replicate PCR. Purified libraries were quantified with a Qubit 3.0 fluorometer, sized on a Bioanalyzer 2100, and re-quantified with the KAPA Library Quantification kit. Every immunoSEQ 96-well plate was sequenced on a dedicated single-read 150-cycle Illumina NextSeq 550 flow cell. From the authors' description of their analysis: Because the immunoSEQ output held only junctional sequences and lacked quality scores, the filtering could not match the filtering applied to full-length reads. To assign V/J genes and CDR3, sequences were annotated using PyIR, a Python wrapper for IgBLAST v1.9, with IMGT germline references. Any read was removed if the V/J assignment was weak (E-value above 1e-6), the CDR3 was missing, or the read contained stop codons, out-of-frame junctions, or ambiguous translated residues. V3J clonotypes were defined as sequences sharing the same inferred V gene, J gene, and CDR3 amino acid sequence. The percentage overlap between two repertoires was calculated by dividing the number of shared unique clonotypes by the size of the smaller repertoire. Three approaches were used to assess repertoire richness: RTK rarefaction, the Chao1 estimator, and Recon v2.1 estimates of unobserved clonotypes. OLGA was used to compute generation probabilities for all TCRbeta clonotypes that the gDNA method yielded from a few donors. Drawn from immuneACCESS, this table holds only the in-frame rearrangements with V and J called that TCRdb kept. Clones are partly lost; checked studies trace under half to an unresolved V gene and leave the rest unexplained. The V and J calls and clone size are taken from that table; D and trimming were inferred from the DNA. For this sample there are fewer than 3 million clones; under 95% appear just once. The ten largest clones represent about 0.36% of the sample.

Sequencing was carried out using naive CD4+ T cells from PBMCs. The cell subset or site label for this specimen denotes: CD45RA+ positively selected. This receptor was taken from a man aged 18 to 35 in good health. Some clones in this sample may be carry-over from other donors' samples. Recombination joined TRBV5-4 with TRBJ2-3; there is no confident call for the D gene. The DNA reads as follows: TGTGCCAGCAGTCAGACCCTTAGCACAGATACGCAGTATTTT. This codes for CASSQTLSTDTQYF.